This entry features one T cell receptor beta chain sequence. V was cut by 5 bases and J by 4 bases, with 15 bases left in between. In germline, CDR1 is SEHNR, CDR2 FQNEAQ (reference sequence). This CDR3 region has 15 residues. Original processing methods: Reference gene primer amplification in the assay estimated nucleated cell counts. TCRdb's table, derived via immunoSEQ multiplex PCR, lists solely in-frame clones and lacks some. Clone size and V and J calls were adopted from that table, with D and trimming inferred from the DNA. The sample lists about 240,000 clones, roughly 88% occurring once. This sample is part of a study of blood T cell repertoires in COVID-19. Study-wide context: The United States, Italy and Spain supplied acute and convalescent COVID-19 samples. Nucleic acid was either cDNA or gDNA, and it came from T cells, B-cell-depleted T cells, or PBMCs.

This chain connects TRBV7-9 to TRBJ2-4; perhaps TRBD1 as D (6 bases). The receptor was isolated from a man aged 80 or over with acute or convalescent COVID-19. Sequencing input: peripheral blood. CDR3 protein: CASSPPMDRKNIQYF. CDR3 coding DNA: TGTGCCAGCAGCCCGCCCATGGACAGAAAAAACATTCAGTACTTC.